The sample holds a few counts of the clone carrying this T cell receptor beta chain. What it binds is unknown. MiXCR was run by TCRdb on the 5' RACE reads, yielding one entry per CDR3 protein. The table lists 390,000 or so distinct CDR3 sequences, approximately 20% of them singletons. V lost 7 bases and J 3 bases, leaving 13 bases between the germline ends. This CDR3 comprises 12 residues. From germline, CDR1 is SQVTM and CDR2 ANQGSEA. This sample was included in a study of CD8 T cells in ankylosing spondylitis. General observations from the study: Eight highly homologous variants formed a TCR beta motif that appeared characteristic of ankylosing spondylitis blood. Matched synovial fluid from ankylosing spondylitis patients was reported to be enriched for disease-linked clones. Earlier authors reported some of these motif variants in reactive arthritis synovial fluid and blood.

The TCR comes from a male donor with ankylosing spondylitis. This chain joins TRBV29-1 and TRBJ2-7; D call uncertain. The sequenced sample consisted of blood, either unsorted or a sorted T cell fraction (not recorded which). The CDR3 is CSAEDGVYEQYF. The DNA for the CDR3 is TGCAGCGCAGAAGACGGAGTCTACGAGCAGTACTTC.